Ten or more counts support the clone carrying this TCR beta chain. Its cognate antigen is unknown. V was pared by 2 bases and J by 2 bases, with 7 bases of the junction left unmatched. Germline V CDR1 and CDR2: SGHDT, YYEEEE. The length of the CDR3 is 16 residues. This specimen comes from a study of identical twins. The study's findings and limits: A partial confounding effect on zero-insertion analyses could come from invariant MAIT and iNKT cells. Insertions ran lower in abundant cord blood beta clonotypes, though not in memory repertoires.

TCRdb re-analysed the 5' RACE reads in MiXCR, keeping a single row per CDR3 protein. The table includes about 730,000 distinct CDR3 sequences, 21% detected once. This sample was also put to use in a study of T cells expressing NK-cell markers. This second report adds: The sequencing cohort of eight donors included seven HCMV-seropositive individuals and one seronegative individual.

The clonotype originates from a woman younger than 35 in good health. The chain carries TRBV5-6 and TRBJ2-1, with 7 bases lining up with TRBD2. The sequencing sample was made of PBMCs. The CDR3 DNA is TGTGCCAGCAGCTTCGCCCGCACTAGCGCCTACAATGAGCAGTTCTTC. It translates to CASSFARTSAYNEQFF.